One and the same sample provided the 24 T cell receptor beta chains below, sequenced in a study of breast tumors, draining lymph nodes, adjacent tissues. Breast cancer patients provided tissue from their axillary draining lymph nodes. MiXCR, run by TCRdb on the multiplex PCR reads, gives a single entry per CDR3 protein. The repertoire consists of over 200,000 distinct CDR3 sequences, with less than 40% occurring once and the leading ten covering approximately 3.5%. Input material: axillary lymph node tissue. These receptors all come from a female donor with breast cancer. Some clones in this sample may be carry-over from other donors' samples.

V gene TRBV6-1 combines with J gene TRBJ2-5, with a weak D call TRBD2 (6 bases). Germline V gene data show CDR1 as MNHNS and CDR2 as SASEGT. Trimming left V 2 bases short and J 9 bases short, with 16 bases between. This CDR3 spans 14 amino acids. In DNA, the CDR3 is TGTGCCAGCAGTGAACGCGGGGTAGGGGAGGCCCAGTACTTC. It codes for CASSERGVGEAQYF.

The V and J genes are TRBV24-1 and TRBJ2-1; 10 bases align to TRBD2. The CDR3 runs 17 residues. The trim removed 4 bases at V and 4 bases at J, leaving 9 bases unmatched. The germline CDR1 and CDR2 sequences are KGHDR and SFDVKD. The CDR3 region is CATSESGRAKRYNEQFF. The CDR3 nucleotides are TGTGCCACCAGTGAGAGCGGGAGGGCCAAGAGGTACAATGAGCAGTTCTTC.

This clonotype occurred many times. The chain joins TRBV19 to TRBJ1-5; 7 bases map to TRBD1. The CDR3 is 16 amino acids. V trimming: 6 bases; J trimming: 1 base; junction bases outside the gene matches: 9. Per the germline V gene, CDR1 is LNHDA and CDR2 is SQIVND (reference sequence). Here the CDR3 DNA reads TGTGCCAGTAGGCCTGGCGGGACAGTGAGCAATCAGCCCCAGCATTTT. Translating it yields CASRPGGTVSNQPQHF.

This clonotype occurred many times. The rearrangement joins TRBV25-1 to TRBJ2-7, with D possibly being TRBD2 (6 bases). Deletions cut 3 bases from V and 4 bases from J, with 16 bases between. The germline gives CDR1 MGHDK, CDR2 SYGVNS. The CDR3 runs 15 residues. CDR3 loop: CASSDTLAGRYEQYF. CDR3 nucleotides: TGTGCCAGCAGTGATACCCTGGCGGGAAGGTACGAGCAGTACTTC.

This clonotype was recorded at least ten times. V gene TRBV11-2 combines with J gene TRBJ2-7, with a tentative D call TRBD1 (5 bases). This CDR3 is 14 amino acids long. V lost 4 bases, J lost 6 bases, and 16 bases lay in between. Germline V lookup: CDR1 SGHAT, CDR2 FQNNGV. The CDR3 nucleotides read TGTGCCAGCAGCTCCTCTAGGGGATATCGCGAGCAGTACTTC. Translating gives CASSSSRGYREQYF.

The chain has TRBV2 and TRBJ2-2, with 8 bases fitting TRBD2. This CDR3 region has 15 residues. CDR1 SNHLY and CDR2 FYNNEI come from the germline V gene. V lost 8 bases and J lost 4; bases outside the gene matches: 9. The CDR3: CASSAGVWITGELFF. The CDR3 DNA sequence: TGTGCCAGCTCAGCGGGAGTATGGATCACCGGGGAGCTGTTTTTT.

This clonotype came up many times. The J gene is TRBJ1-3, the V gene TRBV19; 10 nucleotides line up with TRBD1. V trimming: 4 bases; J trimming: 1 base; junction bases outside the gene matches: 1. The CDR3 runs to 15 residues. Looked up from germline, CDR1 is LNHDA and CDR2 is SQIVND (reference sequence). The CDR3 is CASSRQGASGNTIYF. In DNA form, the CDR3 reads TGTGCCAGTAGTAGACAGGGGGCATCTGGAAACACCATATATTTT.

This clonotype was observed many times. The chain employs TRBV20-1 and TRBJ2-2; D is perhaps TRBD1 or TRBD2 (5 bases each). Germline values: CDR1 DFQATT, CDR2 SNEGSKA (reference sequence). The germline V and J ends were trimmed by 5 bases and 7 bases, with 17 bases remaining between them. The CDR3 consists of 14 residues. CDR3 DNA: TGCAGTGCTCGAATCGGGGCAGGGATCGGGGAGCTGTTTTTT. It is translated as CSARIGAGIGELFF.

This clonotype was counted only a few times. CDR3 amino acids: CASSEAITGNTEAFF. The CDR3 DNA sequence: TGTGCCAGCAGTGAAGCTATAACAGGGAACACTGAAGCTTTCTTT. This sequence joins TRBV2 and TRBJ1-1; D perhaps matches TRBD1 (5 bases). Trimming cost V 0 bases and J 1 base, with 9 bases left between them. This CDR3 comprises 15 residues. Germline V CDR1 and CDR2: SNHLY, FYNNEI.

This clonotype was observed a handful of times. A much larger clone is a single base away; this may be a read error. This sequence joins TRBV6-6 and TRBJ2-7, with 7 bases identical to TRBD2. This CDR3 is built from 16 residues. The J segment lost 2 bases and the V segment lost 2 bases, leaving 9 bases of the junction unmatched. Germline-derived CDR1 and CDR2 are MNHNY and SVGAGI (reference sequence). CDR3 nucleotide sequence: TGTGCCAGCAGTTACCGCACCGGGGGGAGGACCTACGAGCAGTACTTC. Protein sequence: CASSYRTGGRTYEQYF.

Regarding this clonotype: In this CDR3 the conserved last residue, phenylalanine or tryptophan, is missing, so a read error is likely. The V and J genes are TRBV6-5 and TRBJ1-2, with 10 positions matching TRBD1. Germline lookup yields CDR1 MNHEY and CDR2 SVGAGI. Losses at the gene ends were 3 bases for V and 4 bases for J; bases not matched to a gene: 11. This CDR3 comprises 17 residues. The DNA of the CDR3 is TGTGCCAGCAGTTATCCACGGGGGGACAGGGGAATCTATGGCTACACCCTC. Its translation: CASSYPRGDRGIYGYTL.

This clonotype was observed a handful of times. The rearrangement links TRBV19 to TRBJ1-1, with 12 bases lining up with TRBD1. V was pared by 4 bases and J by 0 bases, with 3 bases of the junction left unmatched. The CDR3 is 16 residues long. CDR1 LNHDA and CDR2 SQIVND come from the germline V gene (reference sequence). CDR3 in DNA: TGTGCCAGTAGTACGGGACAGGGGGCGCTGAACACTGAAGCTTTCTTT. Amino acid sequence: CASSTGQGALNTEAFF.

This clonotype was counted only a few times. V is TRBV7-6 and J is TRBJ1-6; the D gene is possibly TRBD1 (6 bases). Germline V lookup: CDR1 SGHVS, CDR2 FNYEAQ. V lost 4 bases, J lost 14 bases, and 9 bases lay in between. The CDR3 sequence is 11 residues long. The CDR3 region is CASSSGESLHF. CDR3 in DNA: TGTGCCAGCAGCTCAGGGGAGTCCCTCCACTTT. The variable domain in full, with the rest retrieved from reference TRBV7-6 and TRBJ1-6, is GAGVSQSPRYKVTKRGQDVALRCDPISGHVSLYWYRQALGQGPEFLTYFNYEAQQDKSGLPNDRFSAERPEGSISTLTIQRTEQRDSAMYRCASSSGESLHFGNGTRLTVT.

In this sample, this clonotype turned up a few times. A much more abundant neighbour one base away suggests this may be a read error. The CDR3 loop is CASSLVRLLGETQHF. CDR3 coding DNA: TGTGCCAGCAGCTTAGTCCGGCTCCTGGGAGAGACCCAGCACTTC. This rearrangement joins TRBV7-9 to TRBJ2-5, with D perhaps matching TRBD2 (5 bases). Germline V CDR1 and CDR2: SEHNR, FQNEAQ (reference sequence). The CDR3 contains 15 residues.

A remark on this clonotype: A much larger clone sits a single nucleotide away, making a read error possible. CDR3 bases: TGTGCCAGCGGAACAGCGGGAGGTTCCAATGAGCAGTCCTTC. Its protein product is CASGTAGGSNEQSF. The V and J genes are TRBV9 and TRBJ2-1, with 9 positions matching TRBD2. Germline CDR1 SGDLS, CDR2 YYNGEE. This CDR3 comprises 14 residues.

The CDR3 protein is CASSLASTYNEQFF. In DNA form, the CDR3 reads TGTGCCAGCAGCTTAGCTAGCACCTACAATGAGCAGTTCTTC. This chain joins TRBV7-3 and TRBJ2-1; weak D call: TRBD2 (5 bases). V gave up 2 bases and J gave up 2 bases, with 7 bases separating them. CDR3 length: 14 amino acids. Germline-derived CDR1 and CDR2 are SGHTA and FQGTGA.

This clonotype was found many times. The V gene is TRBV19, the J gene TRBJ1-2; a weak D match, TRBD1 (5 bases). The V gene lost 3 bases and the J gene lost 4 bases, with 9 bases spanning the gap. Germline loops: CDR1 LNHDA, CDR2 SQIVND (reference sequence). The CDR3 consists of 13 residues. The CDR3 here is CASSMRGAYGYTF. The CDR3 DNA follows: TGTGCCAGTAGTATGAGAGGGGCCTATGGCTACACCTTC.

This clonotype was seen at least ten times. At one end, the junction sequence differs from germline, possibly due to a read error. CDR3 bases: TGTGCCAGCAGCCAAGAATGGGGACAGCAAGAGACCCAGCACTTC. Amino acids: CASSQEWGQQETQHF. The chain couples TRBV7-9 to TRBJ2-5; TRBD1 matches at 7 bases. This CDR3 has 15 amino acids. The germline V gene has CDR1 SEHNR and CDR2 FQNEAQ (reference sequence).

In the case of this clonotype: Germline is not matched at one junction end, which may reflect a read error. In DNA form, the CDR3 reads TGTGCCAGTACTAGAGAAAACACTGGAGCTTTCTTT. Translated: CASTRENTGAFF. This chain connects TRBV19 to TRBJ1-1; D not resolved. This CDR3 has 12 residues. Per the germline V gene, CDR1 is LNHDA and CDR2 is SQIVND (reference sequence).

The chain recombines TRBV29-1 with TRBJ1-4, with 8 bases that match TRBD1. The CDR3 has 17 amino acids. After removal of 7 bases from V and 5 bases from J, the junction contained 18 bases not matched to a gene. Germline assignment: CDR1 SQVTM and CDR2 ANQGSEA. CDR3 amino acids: CSAGQANTGTENEKLFF. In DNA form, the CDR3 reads TGCAGCGCGGGACAGGCGAACACCGGGACGGAAAATGAAAAACTGTTTTTT. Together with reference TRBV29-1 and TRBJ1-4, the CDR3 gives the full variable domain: SAVISQKPSRDICQRGTSLTIQCQVDSQVTMMFWYRQQPGQSLTLIATANQGSEATYESGFVIDKFPISRPNLTFSTLTVSNMSPEDSSIYLCSAGQANTGTENEKLFFGSGTQLSVL.

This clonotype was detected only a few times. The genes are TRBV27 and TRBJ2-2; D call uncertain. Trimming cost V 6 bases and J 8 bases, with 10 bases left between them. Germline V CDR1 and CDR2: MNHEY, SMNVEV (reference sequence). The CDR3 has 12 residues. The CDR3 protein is CASRTLGGELFF. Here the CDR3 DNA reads TGTGCCAGCAGGACCTTAGGTGGGGAGCTGTTTTTT.

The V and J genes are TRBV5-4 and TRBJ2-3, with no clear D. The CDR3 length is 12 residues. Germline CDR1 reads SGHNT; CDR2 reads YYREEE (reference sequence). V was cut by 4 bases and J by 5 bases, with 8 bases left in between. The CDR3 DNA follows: TGTGCCAGCAGCATTACCCAAGATACGCAGTATTTT. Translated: CASSITQDTQYF.

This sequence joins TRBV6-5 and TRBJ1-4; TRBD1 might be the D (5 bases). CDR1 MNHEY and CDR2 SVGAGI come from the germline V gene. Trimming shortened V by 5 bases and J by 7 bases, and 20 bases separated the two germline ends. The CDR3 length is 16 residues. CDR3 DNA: TGTGCCAGCAGTACGAGTAAACCCGGGACTCGTGAAAAACTGTTTTTT. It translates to CASSTSKPGTREKLFF.

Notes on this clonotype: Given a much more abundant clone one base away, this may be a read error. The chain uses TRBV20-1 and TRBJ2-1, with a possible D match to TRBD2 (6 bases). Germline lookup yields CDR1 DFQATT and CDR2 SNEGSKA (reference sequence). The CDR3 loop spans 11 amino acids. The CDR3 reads CSASGGNEQSF. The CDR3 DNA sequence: TGCAGTGCTAGCGGGGGAAATGAGCAGTCCTTC.